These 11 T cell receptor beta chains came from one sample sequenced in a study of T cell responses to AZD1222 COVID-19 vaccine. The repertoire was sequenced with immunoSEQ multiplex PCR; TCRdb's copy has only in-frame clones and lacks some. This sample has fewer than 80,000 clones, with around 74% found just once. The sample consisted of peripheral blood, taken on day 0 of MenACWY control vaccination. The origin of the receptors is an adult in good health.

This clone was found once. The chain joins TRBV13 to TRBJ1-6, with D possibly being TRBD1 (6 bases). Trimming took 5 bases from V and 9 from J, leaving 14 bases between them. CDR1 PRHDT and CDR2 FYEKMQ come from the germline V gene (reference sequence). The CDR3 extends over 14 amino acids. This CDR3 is CASSPQQGVSPLHF. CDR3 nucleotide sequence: TGTGCCAGCAGCCCCCAACAGGGAGTTTCACCCCTCCACTTT.

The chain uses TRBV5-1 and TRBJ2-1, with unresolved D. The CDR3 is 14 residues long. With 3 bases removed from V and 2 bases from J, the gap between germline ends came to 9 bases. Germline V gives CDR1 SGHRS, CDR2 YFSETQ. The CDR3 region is CASSSRATYNEQFF. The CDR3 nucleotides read TGCGCCAGCAGCTCTAGGGCAACCTACAATGAGCAGTTCTTC. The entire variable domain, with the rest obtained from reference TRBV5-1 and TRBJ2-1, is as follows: KAGVTQTPRYLIKTRGQQVTLSCSPISGHRSVSWYQQTPGQGLQFLFEYFSETQRNKGNFPGRFSGRQFSNSRSEMNVSTLELGDSALYLCASSSRATYNEQFFGPGTRLTVL.

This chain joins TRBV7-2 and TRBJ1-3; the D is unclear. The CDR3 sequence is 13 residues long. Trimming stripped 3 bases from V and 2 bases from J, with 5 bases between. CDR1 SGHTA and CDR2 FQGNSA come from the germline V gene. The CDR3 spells CASSFRTGNTIYF. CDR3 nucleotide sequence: TGTGCCAGCAGCTTTCGCACTGGAAACACCATATATTTT. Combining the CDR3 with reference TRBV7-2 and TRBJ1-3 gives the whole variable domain GAGVSQSPSNKVTEKGKDVELRCDPISGHTALYWYRQSLGQGLEFLIYFQGNSAPDKSGLPSDRFSAERTGGSVSTLTIQRTQQEDSAVYLCASSFRTGNTIYFGEGSWLTVV.

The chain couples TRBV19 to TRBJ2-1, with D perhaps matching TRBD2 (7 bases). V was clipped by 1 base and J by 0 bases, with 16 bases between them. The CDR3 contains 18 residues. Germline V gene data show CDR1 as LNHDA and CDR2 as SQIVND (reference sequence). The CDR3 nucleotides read TGTGCCAGTAGTATAGGGAGGGGGGGCTCTCCCTCCTACAATGAGCAGTTCTTC. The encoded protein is CASSIGRGGSPSYNEQFF.

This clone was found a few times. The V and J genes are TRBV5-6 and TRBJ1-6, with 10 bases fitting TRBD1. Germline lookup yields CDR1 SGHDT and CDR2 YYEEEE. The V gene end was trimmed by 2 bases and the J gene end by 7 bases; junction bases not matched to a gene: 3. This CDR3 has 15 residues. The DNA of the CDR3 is TGTGCCAGCAGCTTAGGGGGACAGGGGAATTCACCCCTCCACTTT. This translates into CASSLGGQGNSPLHF. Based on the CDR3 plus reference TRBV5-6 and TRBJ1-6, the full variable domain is DAGVTQSPTHLIKTRGQQVTLRCSPKSGHDTVSWYQQALGQGPQFIFQYYEEEERQRGNFPDRFSGHQFPNYSSELNVNALLLGDSALYLCASSLGGQGNSPLHFGNGTRLTVT.

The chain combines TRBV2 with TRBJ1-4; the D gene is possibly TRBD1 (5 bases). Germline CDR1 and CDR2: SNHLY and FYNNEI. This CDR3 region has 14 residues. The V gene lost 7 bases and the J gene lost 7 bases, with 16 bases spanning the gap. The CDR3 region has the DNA TGTGCCAGCACCGGGGGGGGAGCGCGTGAAAAACTGTTTTTT. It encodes CASTGGGAREKLFF.

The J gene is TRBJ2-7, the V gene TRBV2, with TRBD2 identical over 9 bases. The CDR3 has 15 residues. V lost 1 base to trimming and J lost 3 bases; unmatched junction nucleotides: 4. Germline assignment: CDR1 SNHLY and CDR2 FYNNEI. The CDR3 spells CASSEGAGGFYEQYF. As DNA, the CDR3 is TGTGCCAGCAGTGAAGGGGCGGGAGGGTTCTACGAGCAGTACTTC.

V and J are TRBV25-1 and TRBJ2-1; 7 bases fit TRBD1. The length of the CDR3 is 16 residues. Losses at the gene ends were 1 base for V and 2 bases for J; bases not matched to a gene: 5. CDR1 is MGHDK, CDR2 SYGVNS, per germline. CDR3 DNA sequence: TGTGCCAGCAGTGAATGGGGTCAGGGGGCCTACAATGAGCAGTTCTTC. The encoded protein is CASSEWGQGAYNEQFF.

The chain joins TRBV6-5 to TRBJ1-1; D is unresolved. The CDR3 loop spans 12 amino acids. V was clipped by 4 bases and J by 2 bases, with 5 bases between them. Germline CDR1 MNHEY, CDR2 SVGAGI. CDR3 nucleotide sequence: TGTGCCAGCAGTTCAGTAAACACTGAAGCTTTCTTT. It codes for CASSSVNTEAFF.

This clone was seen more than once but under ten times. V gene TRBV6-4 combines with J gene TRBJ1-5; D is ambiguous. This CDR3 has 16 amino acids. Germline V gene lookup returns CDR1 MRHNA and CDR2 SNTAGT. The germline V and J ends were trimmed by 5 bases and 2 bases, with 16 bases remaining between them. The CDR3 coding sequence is TGTGCCAGCAGTTACCTAGACTGGGATGGCAATCAGCCCCAGCATTTT. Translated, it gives CASSYLDWDGNQPQHF.

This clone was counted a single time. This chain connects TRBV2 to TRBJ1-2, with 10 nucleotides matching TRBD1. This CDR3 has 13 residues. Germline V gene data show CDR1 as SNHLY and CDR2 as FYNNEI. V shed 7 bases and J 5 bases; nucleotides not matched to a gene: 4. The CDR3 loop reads CASNRDRGYGYTF. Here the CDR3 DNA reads TGTGCCAGCAATAGGGACAGGGGTTATGGCTACACCTTC.